This T cell receptor beta chain was documented in a study of Tregs in tolerant kidney transplant recipients. Study results and caveats: Biological reproducibility was not directly addressed in this study. Few patients were studied, so findings need validation in larger groups.

Clones were sequenced by immunoSEQ multiplex PCR, and TCRdb holds only the in-frame ones, with some missing. The data contain about 77,000 clones, 95% to 98% of them singletons. Unstimulated regulatory T cells (CD4+CD25+CD127-), CD4+CD25- non-regulatory cells, CD4 and CD8 cells were FACS-sorted from thawed PBMCs. With regard to this clone: Its antigen is unidentified.

With V trimmed by 4 bases and J by 0 bases, 6 bases remained unmatched. This CDR3 is built from 15 residues. The germline CDR1 and CDR2 sequences are SGHRS and YFSETQ. Here the sequenced sample was CD4+ T cells from blood, taken before the transplant. This clonotype originated in a human donor who received a combined kidney and bone marrow transplant. J is TRBJ2-7 and V is TRBV5-1, with 8 bases matching TRBD1. CDR3 residues: CASSPPGQASYEQYF. The CDR3 DNA sequence: TGCGCCAGCAGCCCGCCGGGACAGGCCTCCTACGAGCAGTACTTC. Full variable domain (rest looked up from reference TRBV5-1 and TRBJ2-7): KAGVTQTPRYLIKTRGQQVTLSCSPISGHRSVSWYQQTPGQGLQFLFEYFSETQRNKGNFPGRFSGRQFSNSRSEMNVSTLELGDSALYLCASSPPGQASYEQYFGPGTRLTVT.